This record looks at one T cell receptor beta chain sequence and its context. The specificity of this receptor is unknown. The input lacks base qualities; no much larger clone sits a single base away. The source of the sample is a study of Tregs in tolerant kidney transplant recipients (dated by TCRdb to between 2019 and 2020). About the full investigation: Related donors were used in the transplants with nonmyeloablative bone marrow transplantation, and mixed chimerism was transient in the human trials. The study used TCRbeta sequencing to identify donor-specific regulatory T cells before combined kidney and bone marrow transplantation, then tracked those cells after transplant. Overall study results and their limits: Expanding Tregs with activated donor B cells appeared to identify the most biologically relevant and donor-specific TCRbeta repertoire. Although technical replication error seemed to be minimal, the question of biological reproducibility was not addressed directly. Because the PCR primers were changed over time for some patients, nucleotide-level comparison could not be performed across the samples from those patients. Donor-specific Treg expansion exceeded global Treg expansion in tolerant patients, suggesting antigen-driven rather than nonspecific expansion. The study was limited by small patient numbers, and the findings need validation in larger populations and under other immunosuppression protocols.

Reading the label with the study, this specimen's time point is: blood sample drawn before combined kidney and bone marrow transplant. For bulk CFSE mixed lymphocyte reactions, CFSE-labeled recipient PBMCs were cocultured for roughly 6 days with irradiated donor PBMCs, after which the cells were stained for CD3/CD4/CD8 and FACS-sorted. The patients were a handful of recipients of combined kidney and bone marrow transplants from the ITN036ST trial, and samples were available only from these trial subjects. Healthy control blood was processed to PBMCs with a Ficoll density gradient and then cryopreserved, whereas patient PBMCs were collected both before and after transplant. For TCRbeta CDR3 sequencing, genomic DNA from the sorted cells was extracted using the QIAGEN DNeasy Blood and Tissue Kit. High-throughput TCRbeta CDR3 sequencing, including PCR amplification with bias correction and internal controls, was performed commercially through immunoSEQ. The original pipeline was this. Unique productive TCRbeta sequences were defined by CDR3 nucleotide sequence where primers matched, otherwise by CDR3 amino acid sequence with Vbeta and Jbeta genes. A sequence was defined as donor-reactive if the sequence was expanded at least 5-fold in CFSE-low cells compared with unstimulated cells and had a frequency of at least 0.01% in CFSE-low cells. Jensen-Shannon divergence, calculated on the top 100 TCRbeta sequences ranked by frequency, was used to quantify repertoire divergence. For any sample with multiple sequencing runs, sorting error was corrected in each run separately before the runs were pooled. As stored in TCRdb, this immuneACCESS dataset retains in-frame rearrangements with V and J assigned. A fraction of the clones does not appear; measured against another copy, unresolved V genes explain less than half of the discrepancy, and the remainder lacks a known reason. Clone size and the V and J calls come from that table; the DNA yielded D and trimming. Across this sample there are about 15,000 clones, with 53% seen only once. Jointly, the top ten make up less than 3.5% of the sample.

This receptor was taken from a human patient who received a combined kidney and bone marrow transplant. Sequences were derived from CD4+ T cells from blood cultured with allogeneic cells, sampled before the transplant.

The CDR3: CASSPIRGAYEQFF. The DNA is as follows: TGTGCCAGCAGCCCCATTCGGGGGGCATATGAGCAGTTCTTC. This receptor chain uses TRBV11-2 and TRBJ2-1; a tentative D call is TRBD2 (7 bases match). V loses 5 bases, J loses 8 bases, and the germline ends lie 16 bases apart. The CDR3 runs 14 residues from the cysteine to the phenylalanine. The retained sequence is limited to the CDR3, 42 bases, with the frame set at the first base. CDR1 is given as SGHAT and CDR2 as FQNNGV, both from the germline V gene.